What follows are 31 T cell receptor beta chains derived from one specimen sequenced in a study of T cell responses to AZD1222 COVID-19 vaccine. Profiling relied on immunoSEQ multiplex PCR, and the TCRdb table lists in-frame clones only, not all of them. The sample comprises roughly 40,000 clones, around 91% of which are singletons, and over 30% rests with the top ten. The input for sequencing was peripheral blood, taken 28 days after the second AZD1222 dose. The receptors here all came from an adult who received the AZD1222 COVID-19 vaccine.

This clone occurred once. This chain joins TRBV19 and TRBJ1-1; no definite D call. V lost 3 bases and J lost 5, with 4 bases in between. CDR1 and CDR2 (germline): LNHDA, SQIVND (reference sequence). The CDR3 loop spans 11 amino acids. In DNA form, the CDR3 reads TGTGCCAGTAGTATGAGAACTGAAGCTTTCTTT. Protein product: CASSMRTEAFF.

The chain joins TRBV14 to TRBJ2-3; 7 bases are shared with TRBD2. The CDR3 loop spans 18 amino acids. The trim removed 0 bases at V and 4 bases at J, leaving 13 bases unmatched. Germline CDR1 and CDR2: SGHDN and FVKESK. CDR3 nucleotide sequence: TGTGCCAGCAGCCAAGATCTTCCGGGTAGGGGAGGGGCAGATACGCAGTATTTT. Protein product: CASSQDLPGRGGADTQYF.

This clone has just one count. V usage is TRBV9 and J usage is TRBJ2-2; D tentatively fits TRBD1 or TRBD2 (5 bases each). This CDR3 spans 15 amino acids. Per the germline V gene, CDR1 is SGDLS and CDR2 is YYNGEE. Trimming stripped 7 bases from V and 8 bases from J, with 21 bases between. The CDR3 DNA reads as TGTGCCAGCTGCGGTGTTGTGGGACCCCGGGGGGAGCTGTTTTTT. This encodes CASCGVVGPRGELFF.

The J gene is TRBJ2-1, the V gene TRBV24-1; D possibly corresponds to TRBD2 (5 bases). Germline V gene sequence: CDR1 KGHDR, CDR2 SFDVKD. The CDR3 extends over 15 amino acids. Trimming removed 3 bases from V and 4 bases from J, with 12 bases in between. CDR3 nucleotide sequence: TGTGCCACCAGTGATCCGCGGGCTCCTTACAATGAGCAGTTCTTC. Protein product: CATSDPRAPYNEQFF.

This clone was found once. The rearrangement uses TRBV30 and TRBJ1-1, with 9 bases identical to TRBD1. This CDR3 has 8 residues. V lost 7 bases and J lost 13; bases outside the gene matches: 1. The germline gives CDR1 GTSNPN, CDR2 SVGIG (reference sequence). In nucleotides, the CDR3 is TGTGCCTCGGACAGGGGTTTCTTT. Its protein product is CASDRGFF.

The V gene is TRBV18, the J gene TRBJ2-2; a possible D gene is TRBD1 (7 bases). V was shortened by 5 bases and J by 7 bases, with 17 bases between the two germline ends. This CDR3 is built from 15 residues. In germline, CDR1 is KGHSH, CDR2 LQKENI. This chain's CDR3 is CASSSGGGEGGELFF. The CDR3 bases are TGTGCCAGCTCATCAGGAGGGGGCGAAGGCGGGGAGCTGTTTTTT.

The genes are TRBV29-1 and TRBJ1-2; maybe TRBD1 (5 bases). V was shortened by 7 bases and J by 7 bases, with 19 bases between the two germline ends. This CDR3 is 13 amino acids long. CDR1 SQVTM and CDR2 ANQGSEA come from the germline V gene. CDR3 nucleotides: TGCAGCGAAGCCGACCTCAGGGCTTCTGGCTACACCTTC. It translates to CSEADLRASGYTF.

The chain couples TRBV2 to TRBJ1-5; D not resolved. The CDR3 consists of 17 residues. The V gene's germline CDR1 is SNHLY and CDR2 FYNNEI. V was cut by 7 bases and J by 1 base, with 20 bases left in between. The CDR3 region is CASTRRRPDLSNQPQHF. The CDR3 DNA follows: TGTGCCAGCACCCGAAGGAGACCTGATTTGAGCAATCAGCCCCAGCATTTT.

CDR3: CASSLTGQASNQPQHF. CDR3 DNA sequence: TGTGCCAGCAGTTTAACAGGACAGGCAAGCAATCAGCCCCAGCATTTT. The rearrangement links TRBV6-5 to TRBJ1-5, with TRBD1 matching over 7 bases. CDR1 MNHEY and CDR2 SVGAGI come from the germline V gene. The CDR3 runs 16 residues. The junction had 7 bases not matched to a gene; V was cut back by 4 bases and J by 1 base.

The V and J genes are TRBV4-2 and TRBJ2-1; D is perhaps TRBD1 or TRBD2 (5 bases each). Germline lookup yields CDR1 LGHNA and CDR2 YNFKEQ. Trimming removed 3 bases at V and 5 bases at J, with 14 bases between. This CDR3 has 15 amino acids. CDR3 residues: CASSHPGTGNNEQFF. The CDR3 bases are TGTGCCAGCAGCCACCCCGGGACGGGAAACAATGAGCAGTTCTTC.

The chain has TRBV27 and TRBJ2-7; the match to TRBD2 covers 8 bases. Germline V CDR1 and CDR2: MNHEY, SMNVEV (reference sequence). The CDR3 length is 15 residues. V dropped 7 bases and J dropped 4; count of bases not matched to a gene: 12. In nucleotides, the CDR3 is TGTGCCAGCACTATGGCGAGGGGCGGGGGGTACGAGCAGTACTTC. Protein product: CASTMARGGGYEQYF.

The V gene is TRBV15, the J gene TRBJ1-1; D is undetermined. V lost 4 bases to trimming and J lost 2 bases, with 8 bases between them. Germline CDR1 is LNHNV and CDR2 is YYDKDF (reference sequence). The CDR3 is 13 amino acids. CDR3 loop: CATSTGPNTEAFF. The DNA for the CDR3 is TGTGCCACCAGCACCGGACCAAACACTGAAGCTTTCTTT.

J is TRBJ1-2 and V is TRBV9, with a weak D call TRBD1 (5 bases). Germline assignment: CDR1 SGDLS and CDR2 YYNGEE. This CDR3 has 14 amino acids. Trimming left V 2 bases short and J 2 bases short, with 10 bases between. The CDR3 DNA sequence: TGTGCCAGCAGCGTCCGGGACGGGAACTATGGCTACACCTTC. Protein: CASSVRDGNYGYTF.

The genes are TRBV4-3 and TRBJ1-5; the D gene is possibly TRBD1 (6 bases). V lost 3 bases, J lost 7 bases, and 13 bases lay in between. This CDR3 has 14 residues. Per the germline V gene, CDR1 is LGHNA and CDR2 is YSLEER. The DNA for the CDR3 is TGCGCCAGCAGCCATGCCAGGGGTACCCAGCCCCAGCATTTT. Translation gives CASSHARGTQPQHF.

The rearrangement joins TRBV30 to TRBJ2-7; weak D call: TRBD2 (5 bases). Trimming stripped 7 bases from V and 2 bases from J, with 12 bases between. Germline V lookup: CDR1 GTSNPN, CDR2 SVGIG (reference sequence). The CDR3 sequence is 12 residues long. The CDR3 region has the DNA TGTGCCTTTCGGACTGCCACCTACGAGCAGTACTTC. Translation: CAFRTATYEQYF.

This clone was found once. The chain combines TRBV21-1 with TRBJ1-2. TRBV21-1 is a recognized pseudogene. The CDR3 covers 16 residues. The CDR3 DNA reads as TGTGCCAGCAGCAAAGTTAGAGCAAACCCTAACTATGGCTACACCTTC. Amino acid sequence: CASSKVRANPNYGYTF.

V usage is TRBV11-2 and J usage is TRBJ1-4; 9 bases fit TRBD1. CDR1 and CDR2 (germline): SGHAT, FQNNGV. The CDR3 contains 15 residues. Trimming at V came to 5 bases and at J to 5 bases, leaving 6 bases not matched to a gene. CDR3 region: CASSPTGGKNEKLFF. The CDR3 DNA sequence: TGTGCCAGCAGCCCCACAGGGGGCAAGAATGAAAAACTGTTTTTT.

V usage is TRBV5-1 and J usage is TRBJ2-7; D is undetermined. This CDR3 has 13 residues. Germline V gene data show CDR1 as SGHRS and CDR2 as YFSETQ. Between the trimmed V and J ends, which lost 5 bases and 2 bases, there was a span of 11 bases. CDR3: CASSSTYTYEQYF. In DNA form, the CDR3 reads TGCGCCAGCAGTAGTACGTACACCTACGAGCAGTACTTC.

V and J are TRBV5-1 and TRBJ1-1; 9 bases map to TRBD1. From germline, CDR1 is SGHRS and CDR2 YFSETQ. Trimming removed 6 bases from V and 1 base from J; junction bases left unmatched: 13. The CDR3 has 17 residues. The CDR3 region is CASNYARQTGGNTEAFF. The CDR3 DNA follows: TGCGCCAGCAACTACGCACGCCAGACAGGGGGGAACACTGAAGCTTTCTTT.

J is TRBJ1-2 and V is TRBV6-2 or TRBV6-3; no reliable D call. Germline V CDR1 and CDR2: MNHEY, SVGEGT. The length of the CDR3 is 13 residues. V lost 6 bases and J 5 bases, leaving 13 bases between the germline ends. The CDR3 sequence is CASSPSGQYGYTF. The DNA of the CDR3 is TGTGCCAGCAGCCCCTCCGGGCAGTATGGCTACACCTTC.

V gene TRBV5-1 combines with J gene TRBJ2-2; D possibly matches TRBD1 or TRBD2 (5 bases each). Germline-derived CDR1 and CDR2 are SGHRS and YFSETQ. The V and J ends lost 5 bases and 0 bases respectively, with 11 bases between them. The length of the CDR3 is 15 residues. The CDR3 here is CASRWDGPNTGELFF. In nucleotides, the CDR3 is TGCGCCAGCAGGTGGGACGGACCGAACACCGGGGAGCTGTTTTTT.

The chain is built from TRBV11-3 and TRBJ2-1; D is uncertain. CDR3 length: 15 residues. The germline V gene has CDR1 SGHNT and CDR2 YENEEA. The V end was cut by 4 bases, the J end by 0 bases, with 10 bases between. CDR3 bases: TGTGCCAGCAGCTCCGGGTCAAGCTCCTACAATGAGCAGTTCTTC. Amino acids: CASSSGSSSYNEQFF.

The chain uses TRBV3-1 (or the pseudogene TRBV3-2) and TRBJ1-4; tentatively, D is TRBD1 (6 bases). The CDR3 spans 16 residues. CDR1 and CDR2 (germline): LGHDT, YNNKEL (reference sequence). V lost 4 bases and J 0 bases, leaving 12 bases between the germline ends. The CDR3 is CASSPYRQATNEKLFF. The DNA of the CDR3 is TGTGCCAGCAGCCCTTACCGACAGGCAACTAATGAAAAACTGTTTTTT.

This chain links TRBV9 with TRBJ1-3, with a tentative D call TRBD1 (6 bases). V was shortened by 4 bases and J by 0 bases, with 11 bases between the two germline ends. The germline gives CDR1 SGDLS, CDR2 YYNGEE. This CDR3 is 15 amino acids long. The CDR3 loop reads CASSLGGSSGNTIYF. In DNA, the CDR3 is TGTGCCAGCAGCCTAGGGGGTAGCTCTGGAAACACCATATATTTT.

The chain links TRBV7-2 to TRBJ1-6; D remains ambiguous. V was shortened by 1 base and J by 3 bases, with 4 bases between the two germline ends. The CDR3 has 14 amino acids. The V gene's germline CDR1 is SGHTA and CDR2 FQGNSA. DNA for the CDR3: TGTGCCAGCAGCTTAGAGGGCTATAATTCACCCCTCCACTTT. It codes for CASSLEGYNSPLHF. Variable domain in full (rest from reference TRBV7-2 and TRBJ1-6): GAGVSQSPSNKVTEKGKDVELRCDPISGHTALYWYRQSLGQGLEFLIYFQGNSAPDKSGLPSDRFSAERTGGSVSTLTIQRTQQEDSAVYLCASSLEGYNSPLHFGNGTRLTVT.

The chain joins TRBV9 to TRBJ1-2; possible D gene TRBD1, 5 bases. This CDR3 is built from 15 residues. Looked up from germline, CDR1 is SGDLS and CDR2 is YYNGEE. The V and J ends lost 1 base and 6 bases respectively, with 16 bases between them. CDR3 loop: CASSVSGQTANGYTF. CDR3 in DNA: TGTGCCAGCAGCGTATCGGGGCAGACCGCCAATGGCTACACCTTC.

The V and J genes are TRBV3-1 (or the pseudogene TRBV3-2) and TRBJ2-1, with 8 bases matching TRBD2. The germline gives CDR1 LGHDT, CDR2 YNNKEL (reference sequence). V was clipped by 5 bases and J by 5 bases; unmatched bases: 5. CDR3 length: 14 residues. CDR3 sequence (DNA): TGTGCCAGCAGCGCGACTAGCGTGGACAATGAGCAGTTCTTC. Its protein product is CASSATSVDNEQFF.

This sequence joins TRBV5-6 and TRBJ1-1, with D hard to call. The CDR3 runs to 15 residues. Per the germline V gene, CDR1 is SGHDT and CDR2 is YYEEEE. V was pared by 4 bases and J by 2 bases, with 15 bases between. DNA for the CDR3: TGTGCCAGCAGCGGGGAGGAGGTCCTCAACACTGAAGCTTTCTTT. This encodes CASSGEEVLNTEAFF.

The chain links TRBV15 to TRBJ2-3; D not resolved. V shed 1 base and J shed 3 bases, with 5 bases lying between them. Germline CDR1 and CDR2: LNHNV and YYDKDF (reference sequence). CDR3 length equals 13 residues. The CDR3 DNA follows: TGTGCCACCAGCAGAGGGAAAACAGATACGCAGTATTTT. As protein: CATSRGKTDTQYF.

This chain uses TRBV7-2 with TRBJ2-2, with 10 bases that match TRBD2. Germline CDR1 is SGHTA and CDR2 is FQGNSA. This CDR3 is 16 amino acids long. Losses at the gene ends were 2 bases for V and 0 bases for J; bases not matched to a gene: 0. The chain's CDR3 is CASSLLAGANTGELFF. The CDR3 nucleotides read TGTGCCAGCAGCTTACTAGCGGGGGCGAACACCGGGGAGCTGTTTTTT.

CDR3 sequence: CASSGGDRGRPTEAFF. The CDR3 DNA is TGCGCCAGCAGTGGGGGGGACAGGGGAAGACCCACTGAAGCTTTCTTT. This chain uses TRBV10-2 with TRBJ1-1; TRBD1 aligns across 10 bases. Germline V CDR1 and CDR2: WSHSY, SAAADI. The V gene end was trimmed by 4 bases and the J gene end by 4 bases; junction bases not matched to a gene: 9. The CDR3 contains 16 residues.